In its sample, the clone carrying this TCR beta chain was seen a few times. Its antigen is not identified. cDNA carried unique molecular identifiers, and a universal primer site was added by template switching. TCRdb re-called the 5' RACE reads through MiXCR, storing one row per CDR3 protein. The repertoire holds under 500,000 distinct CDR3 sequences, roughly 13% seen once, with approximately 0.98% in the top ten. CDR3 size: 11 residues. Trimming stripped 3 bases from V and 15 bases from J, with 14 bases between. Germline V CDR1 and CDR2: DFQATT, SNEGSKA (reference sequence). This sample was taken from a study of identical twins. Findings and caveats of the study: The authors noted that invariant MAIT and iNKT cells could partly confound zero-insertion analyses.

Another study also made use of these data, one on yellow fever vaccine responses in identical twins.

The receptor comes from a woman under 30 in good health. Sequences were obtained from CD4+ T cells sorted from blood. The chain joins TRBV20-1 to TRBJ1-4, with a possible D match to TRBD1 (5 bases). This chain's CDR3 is CSASRGRELFF. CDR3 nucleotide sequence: TGCAGTGCTAGCCGGGGCAGAGAGTTGTTTTTT.